This T cell receptor (beta chain) was documented in a study of T-cell reconstitution after alpha-beta-depleted transplantation in children. Study results and caveats: Expanded graft clones numbering several hundred reportedly gave rise to alpha-beta T cells about two months after transplant. Certain patients had high TCRbeta diversity at day 60, and it came from recipient T cells and thymic progenitors that survived. Newly produced T cells mostly provided counts and TCRbeta diversity after one year, as hyperexpanded clones declined.

This clonotype has more than one count but fewer than ten. Its target is unknown. Preparation of the TCRbeta library used unique molecular identifiers. Via MiXCR, TCRdb re-called the PCR reads, giving one row per CDR3 protein. Of fewer than 550,000 distinct CDR3 sequences listed, roughly 11% were seen once; the top ten hold 14%. The TCR comes from a female patient aged 2-9 years who had a stem cell transplant for aplastic anemia, so the T cells may come from the graft donor. This sample comprised PBMCs, mostly from graft donor cells, obtained 180 days after TCRalphabeta/CD19-depleted stem cell transplant.

CDR3 in amino acids: CASSLGGQDNEKLFF. In DNA, the CDR3 is TGTGCCAGCAGCTTAGGGGGGCAGGATAATGAAAAACTGTTTTTT. The gene calls are TRBV7-2 and TRBJ1-4; D is perhaps TRBD1 (6 bases). The germline gives CDR1 SGHTA, CDR2 FQGNSA. The V end was cut by 1 base, the J end by 4 bases, with 10 bases between. The CDR3 length is 15 residues. Full variable domain (missing parts from reference TRBV7-2 and TRBJ1-4): GAGVSQSPSNKVTEKGKDVELRCDPISGHTALYWYRQSLGQGLEFLIYFQGNSAPDKSGLPSDRFSAERTGGSVSTLTIQRTQQEDSAVYLCASSLGGQDNEKLFFGSGTQLSVL.